A selection of T cell receptor beta chains follows, all from one sample in a study of cytomegalovirus exposure and HLA in healthy donors. The table came from immunoSEQ multiplex PCR; TCRdb's copy has only in-frame clones and leaves some out. The sample holds roughly 100,000 clones, around four fifths seen once. Sequenced input: PBMCs. The receptors originated from a man aged 35-49 years in good health and CMV-seropositive. CDR3s include the opening cysteine and the closing phenylalanine or tryptophan. A D gene is named only where the DNA matches it firmly. Clone sizes are given selectively: once, few, many, or a class where the clone is expanded.

TRBD2	TRBV6-5	.	TRBJ2-1	CASSRTSGRDEQFF	TGTGCCAGCAGTCGGACTAGCGGGAGGGATGAGCAGTTCTTC
TRBD1	TRBV27	once	TRBJ1-5	CASSLLDRAHQPQHF	TGTGCCAGCAGTTTATTGGACAGGGCTCATCAGCCCCAGCATTTT
.	TRBV4-3	.	TRBJ2-5	CASSQDSRETQYF	TGCGCCAGCAGCCAAGACTCGAGAGAGACCCAGTACTTC
TRBD1	TRBV7-9	.	TRBJ1-1	CASSVNRGVNTEAFF	TGTGCCAGCAGCGTCAACAGGGGGGTGAACACTGAAGCTTTCTTT
TRBD1	TRBV19	few	TRBJ1-2	CASSEDRVYGYTF	TGTGCCAGTAGTGAAGACAGGGTCTATGGCTACACCTTC
.	TRBV14	.	TRBJ1-4	CASSQLTGGEKLFF	TGTGCCAGCAGCCAATTGACAGGAGGTGAAAAACTGTTTTTT
TRBD1	TRBV9	.	TRBJ2-7	CASSVGGQNHEQYF	TGTGCCAGCAGCGTAGGGGGACAGAACCACGAGCAGTACTTC
.	TRBV6-5	.	TRBJ2-5	CASSRGIGETQYF	TGTGCCAGCAGTCGAGGGATAGGGGAGACCCAGTACTTC
TRBD1	TRBV18	.	TRBJ1-1	CATTGQKNTEAFF	TGTGCCACCACGGGACAGAAGAACACTGAAGCTTTCTTT
.	TRBV6-1	.	TRBJ2-4	CASSELAKNIQYF	TGTGCCAGCAGTGAACTAGCCAAAAACATTCAGTACTTC
TRBD2	TRBV10-3	.	TRBJ2-1	CAISERLAGDNEQFF	TGTGCCATCAGTGAGCGGCTAGCGGGGGACAATGAGCAGTTCTTC
TRBD1	TRBV15	.	TRBJ1-5	CATSRDSDRVDQPQHF	TGTGCCACCAGCAGAGATTCCGACAGGGTTGATCAGCCCCAGCATTTT
.	TRBV14	.	TRBJ1-1	CASGRLNTEAFF	TGTGCCAGCGGTCGGTTGAACACTGAAGCTTTCTTT
.	TRBV2	.	TRBJ2-7	CASKDGAGVEQYF	TGTGCCAGCAAGGACGGGGCAGGGGTCGAGCAGTACTTC
.	TRBV5-1	.	TRBJ2-2	CASSWTANTGELFF	TGCGCCAGCAGCTGGACAGCGAACACCGGGGAGCTGTTTTTT
.	TRBV7-2	few	TRBJ1-2	CASSLGGARYGYTF	TGTGCCAGCAGCTTAGGGGGCGCCCGCTATGGCTACACCTTC
.	TRBV6-1	.	TRBJ2-1	CASSGRDNEQFF	TGTGCCAGCAGCGGTCGGGACAATGAGCAGTTCTTC
.	TRBV6-1	once	TRBJ1-2	CASTRQDYYGYTF	TGTGCCAGCACCCGACAGGACTACTATGGCTACACCTTC
TRBD2	TRBV5-4	few	TRBJ2-1	CASSLGGGLAFKDGNEQFF	TGTGCCAGCAGCTTGGGGGGTGGACTAGCGTTCAAGGATGGCAATGAGCAGTTCTTC
TRBD2	TRBV9	.	TRBJ2-1	CASSTSGSSYNEQFF	TGTGCCAGCAGCACTAGCGGGAGCTCCTACAATGAGCAGTTCTTC
TRBD2	TRBV7-3	.	TRBJ2-1	CASSSPPGGWYEQFF	TGTGCCAGCAGCTCCCCACCGGGGGGGTGGTATGAGCAGTTCTTC
TRBD2	TRBV7-2	.	TRBJ2-1	CASSLALAALIFF	TGTGCCAGCAGCTTAGCGCTAGCGGCCTTAATATTCTTC
TRBD2	TRBV13	.	TRBJ2-3	CASSLDRAGLTDTQYF	TGTGCCAGCAGCTTAGATCGAGCGGGATTAACAGATACGCAGTATTTT
TRBD1	TRBV28	.	TRBJ2-3	CASSLWGDRGNVGRDTQYF	TGTGCCAGCTCTCTTTGGGGGGACAGGGGGAATGTAGGAAGGGATACGCAGTATTTT
TRBD1	TRBV6-1	.	TRBJ1-1	CASSEDRGAFF	TGTGCCAGCAGTGAGGACAGGGGGGCTTTCTTT
TRBD2	TRBV7-2	.	TRBJ2-2	CASSLSGLVTGELFF	TGTGCCAGCAGCTTATCTGGACTAGTCACCGGGGAGCTGTTTTTT
.	TRBV6-5	.	TRBJ2-1	CASSYSPYNEQFF	TGTGCCAGCAGTTACTCTCCTTACAATGAGCAGTTCTTC